The T cell receptor beta chain under discussion was sequenced for a study of PD-L1 blockade in urothelial cancer. Study summary: It was at some point between 2014 and 2015 that patients started atezolizumab at 1,200 mg intravenously every 3 weeks. Points from the study as a whole: In blood sampled pretreatment, TCR clonality below the median predicted better survival. It was durable-benefit patients whose tumor-associated blood clones expanded more at 3 weeks.

Worth noting for this clone: Its antigen is unidentified.

Some clones are missing from TCRdb's copy, which holds only in-frame ones; the method was immunoSEQ multiplex PCR. This table has under 40,000 clones, approximately 92% appearing once. The CDR3 is 18 amino acids. Germline trimming cut 2 bases from V and 8 bases from J; bases unmatched to any gene: 12. Germline loops: CDR1 SGDLS, CDR2 YYNGEE. This clonotype originated in a man between 65 and 85 years old with urothelial cancer. The genes are TRBV9 and TRBJ2-1; 14 nucleotides line up with TRBD2. The sample was PBMCs, taken around atezolizumab (anti-PD-L1) treatment. CDR3 DNA sequence: TGTGCCAGCAGCGTCGGACTAGCGGGAGGCCCCCGGGGAGATGAGCAGTTCTTC. Its translation: CASSVGLAGGPRGDEQFF.